This T cell receptor beta chain was identified during a study of control samples from healthy donors and cancer patients. CDR3 length: 16 residues. CDR1 is KGHSH and CDR2 is LQKENI in the germline V gene. Losses at the gene ends were 1 base for V and 6 bases for J; bases not matched to a gene: 10. The protocol was immunoSEQ multiplex PCR, while the TCRdb copy is restricted to in-frame clones and leaves out a portion. The table records some 80,000 clones, roughly 92% of them present only once. This sequence was found in a woman aged 60-70 years in good health. The rearrangement uses TRBV18 and TRBJ2-7, with 9 bases matching TRBD2. The sequenced material came from blood. The CDR3 nucleotides are TGTGCCAGCTCACCACAAGGCGGGAGGGCATACGCCGAGCAGTACTTC. Translating it yields CASSPQGGRAYAEQYF.